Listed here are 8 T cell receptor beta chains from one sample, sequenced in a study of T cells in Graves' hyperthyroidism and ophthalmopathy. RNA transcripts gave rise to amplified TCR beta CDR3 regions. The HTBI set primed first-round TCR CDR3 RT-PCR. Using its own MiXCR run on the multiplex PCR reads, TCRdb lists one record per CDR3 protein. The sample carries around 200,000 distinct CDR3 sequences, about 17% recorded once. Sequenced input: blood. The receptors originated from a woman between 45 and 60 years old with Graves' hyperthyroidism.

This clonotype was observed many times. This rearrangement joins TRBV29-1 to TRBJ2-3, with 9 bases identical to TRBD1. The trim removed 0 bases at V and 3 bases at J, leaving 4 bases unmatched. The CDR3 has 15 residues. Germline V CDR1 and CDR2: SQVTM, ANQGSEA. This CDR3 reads CSVEDRGQGTDTQYF. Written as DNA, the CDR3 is TGCAGCGTTGAAGACCGAGGACAGGGGACAGATACGCAGTATTTT.

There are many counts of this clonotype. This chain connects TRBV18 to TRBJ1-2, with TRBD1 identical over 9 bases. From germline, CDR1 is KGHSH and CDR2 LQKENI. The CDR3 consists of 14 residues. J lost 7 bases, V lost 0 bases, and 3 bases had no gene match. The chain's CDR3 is CASSPPGQGFGYTF. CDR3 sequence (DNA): TGTGCCAGCTCACCACCGGGACAGGGATTTGGCTACACCTTC.

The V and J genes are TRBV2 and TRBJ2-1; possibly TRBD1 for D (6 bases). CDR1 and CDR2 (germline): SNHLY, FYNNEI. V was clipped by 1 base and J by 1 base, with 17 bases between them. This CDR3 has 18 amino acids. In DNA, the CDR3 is TGTGCCAGCAGTGAAGGATTTGTTGGCAGGGGATCCTACAATGAGCAGTTCTTC. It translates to CASSEGFVGRGSYNEQFF.

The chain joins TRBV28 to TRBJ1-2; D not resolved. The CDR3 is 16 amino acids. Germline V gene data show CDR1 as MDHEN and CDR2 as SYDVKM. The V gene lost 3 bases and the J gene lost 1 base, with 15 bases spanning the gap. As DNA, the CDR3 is TGTGCCAGCAGTTTTATTAGGGCAGCGAATAACTATGGCTACACCTTC. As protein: CASSFIRAANNYGYTF.

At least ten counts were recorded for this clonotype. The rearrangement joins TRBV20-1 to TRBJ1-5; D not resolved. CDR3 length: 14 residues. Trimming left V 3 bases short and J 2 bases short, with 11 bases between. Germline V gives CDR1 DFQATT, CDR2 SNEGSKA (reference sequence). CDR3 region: CSASWSWGNQPQHF. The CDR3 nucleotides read TGCAGTGCTAGTTGGTCGTGGGGCAATCAGCCCCAGCATTTT.

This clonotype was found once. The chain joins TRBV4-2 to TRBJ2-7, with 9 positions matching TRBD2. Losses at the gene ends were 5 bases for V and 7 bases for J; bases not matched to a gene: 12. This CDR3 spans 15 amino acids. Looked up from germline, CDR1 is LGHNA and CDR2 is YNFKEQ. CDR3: CASSRRASGVVEQYF. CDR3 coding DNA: TGTGCCAGCAGCAGGAGGGCTAGCGGGGTGGTAGAGCAGTACTTC.

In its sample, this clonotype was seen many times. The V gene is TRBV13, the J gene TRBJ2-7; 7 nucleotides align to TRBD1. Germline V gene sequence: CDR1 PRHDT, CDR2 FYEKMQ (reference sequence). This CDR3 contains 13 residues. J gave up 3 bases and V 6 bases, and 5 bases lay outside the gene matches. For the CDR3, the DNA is TGTGCCAGCAGTGGGACAGCTAACTACGAGCAGTACTTC. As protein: CASSGTANYEQYF.

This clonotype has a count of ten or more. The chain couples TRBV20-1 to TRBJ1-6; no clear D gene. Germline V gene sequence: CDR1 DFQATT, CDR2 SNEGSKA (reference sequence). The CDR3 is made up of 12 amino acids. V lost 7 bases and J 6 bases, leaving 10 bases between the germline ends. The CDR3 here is CSVMQPNSPLHF. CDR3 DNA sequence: TGCAGTGTCATGCAGCCTAATTCACCCCTCCACTTT.